This T cell receptor beta chain comes out of a study of shared clonotypes between healthy human individuals (dated by TCRdb to between 2020 and 2021). At the level of the whole study: The cohort comprised a couple of women and a few men aged 18 to 49 years. Per donor, three plates each were used for CD4 naive and CD4 memory, two for CD8 naive, and one for CD8 memory. To estimate repertoire size and how much clonotype sharing occurs between individuals, the study deeply sequenced the blood TCR repertoires of roughly 5 healthy adults. To increase sequencing depth and limit assay-specific biases, different laboratories used diverse techniques to prepare libraries and sequence TCR repertoires. Each donor's leukapheresis produced roughly between about 0.8 and 8.9 billion PBMCs.

What the work shows at the level of the full study, not this receptor alone: Pairwise subsampling led to the expectation that sequencing depth would affect the degree of clonotype sharing among donors. Because the study included a small number of donors, the genetic and exposure-history diversity represented was limited. Rarefaction of sorted-subset datasets indicated incomplete sequencing despite the large sequencing depth. Across a few donors, approximately 4.6% of naive CD4, roughly 3.5% of naive CD8, 2.3% of memory CD4, and roughly 0.4% of memory CD8 clonotypes were shared. Only blood was sampled, and tissue TCR repertoires likely differ from those in blood. Compared with non-shared clonotypes, the clonotypes found in all four sorted-subset donors had higher generation probabilities. Naive subsets generally had larger estimated clonotype richness than memory subsets.

Healthy HIV-negative adults with no recently reported acute infections or vaccinations were included as donors. Every donor was a Caucasian adult living in Nashville, Tennessee, USA. CD4+ T cells were enriched through magnetic negative selection, after which naive cells were positively selected on CD45RA and the remaining negative fraction served as the memory subset. Blood was collected by leukapheresis, and PBMCs were isolated by Ficoll-Histopaque density gradient centrifugation and then cryopreserved in liquid nitrogen vapor phase. Analytical flow cytometry was used to check the purity and quantity of every magnetically sorted T cell population. Each sorted fraction had its genomic DNA isolated and then quantified by UV absorbance on a Nanodrop 2000c. This clone appeared a few times. This receptor's antigen is unknown. Per-nucleotide qualities are absent, and no much larger clonotype sits a single base away.

TCR CDR3 regions were amplified from genomic DNA by multiplex PCR using the deep immunoSEQ assay. Extracted genomic DNA from each cell subset was spread evenly across all wells of several immunoSEQ 96-well plates, with each plate serving as a replicate. For sorted subsets, each replicate PCR was loaded with 200 ng genomic DNA, equivalent to roughly 30,000 T cell genomes. The purified libraries were quantified using a Qubit 3.0 fluorometer, sized with a Bioanalyzer 2100, and then quantified again using the KAPA Library Quantification kit. Each immunoSEQ 96-well plate was sequenced on its own single-read 150-cycle Illumina NextSeq 550 flow cell. Regarding the original processing steps: Because the immunoSEQ output held only junctional sequences and lacked quality scores, the filtering could not match the filtering applied to full-length reads. To assign V/J genes and CDR3, sequences were annotated using PyIR, a Python wrapper for IgBLAST v1.9, with IMGT germline references. Reads were filtered out if the reads had weak V/J assignments (E-value above 1e-6), no CDR3, stop codons, out-of-frame junctions, or ambiguous translated residues. V3J clonotypes were defined as sequences sharing an identical inferred V gene, J gene, and CDR3 amino acid sequence. Percentage overlap between repertoires was computed as shared unique clonotypes divided by the size of the smaller repertoire. Repertoire richness was assessed with RTK rarefaction, the Chao1 estimator, and Recon v2.1 estimates of unobserved clonotypes. Generation probabilities were computed with OLGA for all TCRbeta clonotypes obtained by the gDNA method from several donors. The clones in this table, taken by TCRdb from immuneACCESS, are in-frame only. Not every clone is retained; where verified, under half of the shortfall comes from an unresolved V gene, and the cause of the rest is unknown. The V and J calls and the clone size are those of that table, but D and trimming were determined from the DNA. The table for this sample lists approximately 980,000 clones; roughly 72% of them were counted only once. Together, the top ten hold roughly 1.5% of the sample.

From the cysteine up to the phenylalanine, the CDR3 has a length of 14 residues. The DNA shown is the 42-base CDR3, in frame from base 1. Trimming costs V 8 bases and J 0 bases, and their ends lie 11 bases apart. The germline V gene supplies CDR1 SGDLS and CDR2 YYNGEE. The rearranged segments are TRBV9 and TRBJ2-2; TRBD1 is perhaps the D gene, given 5 matching bases. Input material: memory CD4+ T cells sorted from blood. This specimen's cell subset or site label, per the study, means: CD45RA-negative fraction. The source of this sequence is a man in his late teens or twenties in good health. The encoded CDR3 is CASERQTNTGELFF. The nucleotide sequence is TGTGCCAGTGAGAGACAGACGAACACCGGGGAGCTGTTTTTT.